The rows below give T cell receptor beta chains drawn from one sample of a study of shared clonotypes between healthy human individuals. Assay: immunoSEQ multiplex PCR; the TCRdb copy retains only in-frame clones and omits some. The table has over 1.5 million clones, 98% seen once; the top ten hold around 0.45%. The sequencing input was naive CD4+ T cells sorted from blood. The receptors come from a man aged 30-40 years in good health. The CDR3 runs from the conserved cysteine through the conserved F or W. A D gene is named only where the DNA matches it firmly. Clone size, where shown, is once, few, many, or a class for clones that have expanded.

V gene	clone size	D gene	J gene	CDR3 DNA	CDR3 protein
TRBV18	-	TRBD1	TRBJ2-7	TGTGCCAGCTCACCACGTCTCAGGGGGAAGAGGGACGAGCAGTACTTC	CASSPRLRGKRDEQYF
TRBV29-1	-	-	TRBJ2-1	TGCAGCGTTGTCTCGGGGTCCGGTGAGCAGTTCTTC	CSVVSGSGEQFF
TRBV7-6	-	-	TRBJ2-7	TGTGCCAGCCAAGGTACAGGTTACGAGCAGTACTTC	CASQGTGYEQYF
TRBV4-2	-	TRBD1	TRBJ1-5	TGTGCCAGCAGCCAAGGGGACAGGCCCGAGACCCTTGGCAATCAGCCCCAGCATTTT	CASSQGDRPETLGNQPQHF
TRBV2	-	-	TRBJ1-2	TGTGCCAGCAACAGTCTCACATATGGCTACACCTTC	CASNSLTYGYTF
TRBV10-3	-	-	TRBJ2-1	TGTGCCATCGACCCTCGAAAGGGTGGCAATGAGCAGTTCTTC	CAIDPRKGGNEQFF
TRBV15	-	TRBD2	TRBJ2-3	TGTGCCACCAGCAGAGCTCCTAGCGGACAAAGCACAGATACGCAGTATTTT	CATSRAPSGQSTDTQYF
TRBV15	-	-	TRBJ1-2	TGTGCCACCAGCAGAGACAGGGTCATATCCTATGGCTACACCTTC	CATSRDRVISYGYTF
TRBV7-2	-	-	TRBJ2-7	TGTGCCAGCAGCTCCGGACAGTTTTACGAGCAGTACTTC	CASSSGQFYEQYF
TRBV5-1	-	-	TRBJ1-1	TGCGCCAGCAGCTTGGGGGCAGGGCCTGAAGCTTTCTTT	CASSLGAGPEAFF
TRBV18	-	-	TRBJ2-3	TGTGCCAGCTCACCACCCGGAGATACGCAGTATTTT	CASSPPGDTQYF
TRBV7-6	-	-	TRBJ2-7	TGTGCCAGCAGCTTAGGGGACAAGTCCTACGAGCAGTACTTC	CASSLGDKSYEQYF
TRBV11-3	-	TRBD1	TRBJ2-1	TGTGCCAGCAGTATCTCCGGGACAGGGGATGAGCAGTTCTTC	CASSISGTGDEQFF
TRBV9	-	-	TRBJ2-7	TGTGCCAGCAGCGTAGCCCTCGACAATTCCTACGAGCAGTACTTC	CASSVALDNSYEQYF
TRBV5-1	-	-	TRBJ2-1	TGCGCCAGCAGCTTGGTCGCCCAGACGGTGCGACCTGACAATGAGCAGTTCTTC	CASSLVAQTVRPDNEQFF
TRBV7-9	-	TRBD2	TRBJ2-7	TGTGCCAGCAGCTTAGGCCTGACTAGCGGGGATTACGAGCAGTACTTC	CASSLGLTSGDYEQYF
TRBV5-1	-	-	TRBJ2-1	TGCGCCAGCAGCTTGATGGCATCGCGGACCAATGAGCAGTTCTTC	CASSLMASRTNEQFF
TRBV5-1	once	-	TRBJ1-3	TGCGCCAGCAGCTTGGTGGCAGGGAGTGGAAACACCATATATTTT	CASSLVAGSGNTIYF
TRBV18	once	-	TRBJ2-7	TGTGCCAGCTCACTCGAACAGGGCCCCACCTACGAGCAGTACTTC	CASSLEQGPTYEQYF
TRBV9	-	-	TRBJ1-1	TGTGCCAGCAGCGTAGTTCCGGCCGGTGGCACTGAAGCTTTCTTT	CASSVVPAGGTEAFF
TRBV5-1	-	-	TRBJ2-3	TGCGCCACCAGACTGGGGGCCACAGATACGCAGTATTTT	CATRLGATDTQYF
TRBV19	-	TRBD1	TRBJ2-7	TGTGCCAGTAGTATAGGGCGTACCGGGACAGGTTTCTACGAGCAGTACTTC	CASSIGRTGTGFYEQYF
TRBV10-3	-	TRBD2	TRBJ2-5	TGTGCCATCAGTGAGTCGCTAGCGGGAGAGGAGACCCAGTACTTC	CAISESLAGEETQYF
TRBV28	-	TRBD2	TRBJ2-7	TGTGCCAGCAGCGGGACCCTCTGGCGGGAGGGATATATCTACGAGCAGTACTTC	CASSGTLWREGYIYEQYF
TRBV7-8	-	TRBD2	TRBJ2-1	TGTGCCAGCAGGTCCGGGACTAGAGTTTACAATGAGCAGTTCTTC	CASRSGTRVYNEQFF
TRBV28	-	-	TRBJ2-1	TGTGCCAGCAGTTGGGAAGTCACCTCGGCCTACAATGAGCAGTTCTTC	CASSWEVTSAYNEQFF
TRBV4-3	-	-	TRBJ2-1	TGCGCCAGCAGCGGAAACGGCAGGGGTTCCTACAATGAGCAGTTCTTC	CASSGNGRGSYNEQFF
TRBV29-1	-	TRBD2	TRBJ2-2	TGCAGCGTGGTCCTAGCGGACTTCACCGGGGAGCTGTTTTTT	CSVVLADFTGELFF
TRBV5-1	-	TRBD2	TRBJ2-3	TGCGCCAGCAGCTTGGGGCGAGGACTAGAGTTAATAGATACGCAGTATTTT	CASSLGRGLELIDTQYF